This TCR beta chain is drawn from a study of shared clonotypes between healthy human individuals. Trimming cost V 0 bases and J 3 bases; bases outside gene matches: 8. Looked up from germline, CDR1 is GTSNPN and CDR2 is SVGIG (reference sequence). The length of the CDR3 is 17 residues. Clones were read by immunoSEQ multiplex PCR, and TCRdb kept only the in-frame ones, dropping some. This table holds 1,100,000 or so clones, roughly 74% found once. The sequencing sample was made of memory CD4+ T cells from PBMCs. Subset of the sample: CD45RA-negative fraction. The source of this sequence is a man aged 18 to 35 in good health. Some clones in this sample may be carry-over from other donors' samples. V gene TRBV30 combines with J gene TRBJ2-2; 9 bases align to TRBD1. CDR3 nucleotide sequence: TGTGCCTGGAGTGTACGAAGGGGGACAGGGTACACCGGGGAGCTGTTTTTT. Amino acid sequence: CAWSVRRGTGYTGELFF. Using reference TRBV30 and TRBJ2-2 for the parts outside the CDR3, the full variable domain is SQTIHQWPATLVQPVGSPLSLECTVEGTSNPNLYWYRQAAGRGLQLLFYSVGIGQISSEVPQNLSASRPQDRQFILSSKKLLLSDSGFYLCAWSVRRGTGYTGELFFGEGSRLTVL.